What follows are 15 T cell receptor beta chains derived from one specimen sequenced in a study of immune evolution from preneoplasia to lung adenocarcinoma (dated by TCRdb to the early 2020s). Library method: the immunoSEQ multiplex PCR assay. TCRdb limited this immuneACCESS table to in-frame rearrangements with V and J called. A share of clones is missing; checked studies link under half to unresolved V genes, and the rest is unexplained. For this sample there are approximately 8,800 clones; approximately 75% appear just once. The leading ten clones occupy less than 3.5% of the sample. The sample taken for sequencing was FFPE lung adenocarcinoma in situ tissue. The cell subset or site label for this specimen denotes: preinvasive adenocarcinoma in situ (AIS). All receptors derive from a person aged 70 to 85 with lung adenocarcinoma.

This chain connects TRBV27 to TRBJ1-4; TRBD1 agrees at 7 bases. The ends lost 3 bases at V and 7 bases at J; junction bases unmatched: 2. In germline, CDR1 is MNHEY, CDR2 SMNVEV (reference sequence). This CDR3 is built from 13 residues. CDR3 sequence reads: CASSLPGGEKLFF. The CDR3 DNA is TGTGCCAGCAGTTTGCCAGGGGGTGAAAAACTGTTTTTT.

This rearrangement joins TRBV10-3 to TRBJ2-2; D might be TRBD2 (6 bases). The germline V gene has CDR1 ENHRY and CDR2 SYGVKD. With 6 bases removed from V and 0 bases from J, the gap between germline ends came to 11 bases. The CDR3 is 15 residues long. CDR3 sequence reads: CAISASGPNTGELFF. The CDR3 DNA is TGTGCCATCAGCGCGAGCGGGCCGAACACCGGGGAGCTGTTTTTT.

This chain uses TRBV5-6 with TRBJ2-5; 9 bases map to TRBD2. CDR1 SGHDT and CDR2 YYEEEE come from the germline V gene. There are 17 residues in the CDR3. Unmatched junction bases numbered 9, after V lost 3 bases and J lost 0 bases. CDR3 coding DNA: TGTGCCAGCAGCTCCCTAGCGGGAACTCTGTACCAAGAGACCCAGTACTTC. Its protein is CASSSLAGTLYQETQYF.

The chain joins TRBV30 to TRBJ1-2; TRBD1 matches at 7 bases. Germline lookup yields CDR1 GTSNPN and CDR2 SVGIG (reference sequence). With V trimmed by 5 bases and J by 4 bases, 7 bases remained unmatched. The CDR3 is 13 amino acids. CDR3 protein: CAWETGSGYGYTF. CDR3 bases: TGTGCCTGGGAGACAGGGTCTGGCTATGGCTACACCTTC.

This clone showed up just a few times. The V call is TRBV5-8, the J call TRBJ2-1; D is perhaps TRBD1 (5 bases). CDR3 size: 14 residues. CDR1 SGHTS and CDR2 YDEGEE come from the germline V gene. V was pared by 4 bases and J by 6 bases, with 14 bases between. CDR3 protein: CASSLRDRVNEQFF. The CDR3 bases are TGTGCCAGCAGCCTCAGGGATCGGGTCAATGAGCAGTTCTTC.

Only a few counts were recorded for this clone. The V call is TRBV18, the J call TRBJ1-1; D is uncertain. Germline-derived CDR1 and CDR2 are KGHSH and LQKENI. The CDR3 spans 15 residues. V dropped 3 bases and J dropped 3 bases, with 14 bases sitting between them. The CDR3: CASSPWSSGDTEAFF. CDR3 sequence (DNA): TGTGCCAGCTCACCCTGGTCATCTGGGGACACTGAAGCTTTCTTT. Variable domain in full (rest from reference TRBV18 and TRBJ1-1): NAGVMQNPRHLVRRRGQEARLRCSPMKGHSHVYWYRQLPEEGLKFMVYLQKENIIDESGMPKERFSAEFPKEGPSILRIQQVVRGDSAAYFCASSPWSSGDTEAFFGQGTRLTVV.

V gene TRBV2 combines with J gene TRBJ1-4; maybe TRBD1 (5 bases). V lost 8 bases and J 3 bases, leaving 7 bases between the germline ends. Germline V gives CDR1 SNHLY, CDR2 FYNNEI. This CDR3 is built from 12 residues. This chain's CDR3 is CASVGANEKLFF. CDR3 nucleotides: TGTGCCAGCGTAGGGGCTAATGAAAAACTGTTTTTT.

J is TRBJ1-3 and V is TRBV18; D unresolved. Germline V gene data show CDR1 as KGHSH and CDR2 as LQKENI. V dropped 4 bases and J dropped 0 bases, with 7 bases sitting between them. This CDR3 comprises 14 residues. The CDR3 region is CASSRGISGNTIYF. CDR3 bases: TGTGCCAGCTCACGCGGAATCTCTGGAAACACCATATATTTT.

CDR3 nucleotide sequence: TGTGCCTGGAAGTCCCCTCGCTGGGAGCTGTTTTTT. Protein sequence: CAWKSPRWELFF. This rearrangement joins TRBV30 to TRBJ2-2; D gene ambiguous. The V and J ends lost 4 bases and 9 bases respectively, with 12 bases between them. Germline V CDR1 and CDR2: GTSNPN, SVGIG (reference sequence). This CDR3 contains 12 residues.

The chain carries TRBV30 and TRBJ1-1, with 7 bases aligning to TRBD1. In germline, CDR1 is GTSNPN, CDR2 SVGIG (reference sequence). Unmatched junction bases numbered 11, after V lost 5 bases and J lost 2 bases. This CDR3 comprises 15 residues. The CDR3 loop is CAWYKERDSNTEAFF. CDR3 sequence (DNA): TGTGCCTGGTACAAAGAACGGGACAGCAACACTGAAGCTTTCTTT.

Remarks on this clone: Sequence at one end of the junction differs from germline and may be a read error. The chain links TRBV2 to TRBJ2-2; 11 bases are a match to TRBD2. The CDR3 has 16 residues. Germline CDR1 SNHLY, CDR2 FYNNEI. Here the CDR3 reads CASRDSGGAAGGELFF. The CDR3 bases are TGTGCCAGCCGTGATAGCGGGGGGGCGGCTGGCGGGGAGCTGTTTTTT.

V is TRBV9 and J is TRBJ1-2; D is perhaps TRBD1 (5 bases). This CDR3 is built from 16 residues. Trimming removed 0 bases at V and 5 bases at J, with 17 bases between. Looked up from germline, CDR1 is SGDLS and CDR2 is YYNGEE. The CDR3 nucleotides read TGTGCCAGCAGCGTAGGAGGTCCTTCAGGGTATTATGGCTACACCTTC. Encoded protein: CASSVGGPSGYYGYTF.

This rearrangement joins TRBV19 to TRBJ1-1; possible D gene TRBD1, 5 bases. With 3 bases removed from V and 4 bases from J, the gap between germline ends came to 12 bases. CDR3 length equals 14 residues. Germline assignment: CDR1 LNHDA and CDR2 SQIVND (reference sequence). The CDR3 bases are TGTGCCAGTAGTATGTGGGGGTCGAGCACTGAAGCTTTCTTT. Its translation: CASSMWGSSTEAFF.

The chain carries TRBV30 and TRBJ2-1, with unresolved D. The V gene's germline CDR1 is GTSNPN and CDR2 SVGIG (reference sequence). Trimming stripped 3 bases from V and 0 bases from J, with 9 bases between. The CDR3 length is 14 residues. CDR3 protein: CAWSDLSSYNEQFF. For the CDR3, the DNA is TGTGCCTGGAGCGACTTGAGCTCCTACAATGAGCAGTTCTTC.

The chain has TRBV15 and TRBJ2-5, with TRBD1 as a possible D gene (5 bases). V was cut by 3 bases and J by 5 bases, with 16 bases left in between. The CDR3 is made up of 15 amino acids. Germline V lookup: CDR1 LNHNV, CDR2 YYDKDF (reference sequence). CDR3 in amino acids: CATSRDDSPAETQYF. The CDR3 DNA follows: TGTGCCACCAGCAGGGATGACAGCCCCGCGGAGACCCAGTACTTC.